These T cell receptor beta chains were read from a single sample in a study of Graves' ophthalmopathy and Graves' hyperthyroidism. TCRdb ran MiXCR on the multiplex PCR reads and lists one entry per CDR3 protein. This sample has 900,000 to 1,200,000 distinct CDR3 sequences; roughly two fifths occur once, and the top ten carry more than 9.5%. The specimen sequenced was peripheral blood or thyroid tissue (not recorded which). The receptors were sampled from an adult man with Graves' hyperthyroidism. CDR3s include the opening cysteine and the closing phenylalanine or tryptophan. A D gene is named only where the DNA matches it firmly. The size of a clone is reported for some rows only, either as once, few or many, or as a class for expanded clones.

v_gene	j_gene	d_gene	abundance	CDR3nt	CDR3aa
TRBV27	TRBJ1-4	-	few	TGTGCCAGCAGTCTCAGGGTGGCGACTAATGAAAAACTGTTTTTT	CASSLRVATNEKLFF
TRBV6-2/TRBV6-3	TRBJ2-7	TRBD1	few	TGTGCCAGCAGTTATCGTGGGACAGGGGCCTACGAGCAGTACTTC	CASSYRGTGAYEQYF
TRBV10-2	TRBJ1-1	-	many	TGCGCCAGCAGTGAGGTGACCGAGGGGGGCGGATTTGAAGCTTTCTTT	CASSEVTEGGGFEAFF
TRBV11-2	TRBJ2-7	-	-	TGTGCCAGCAGCCGGGGGGGGGACAGGGCTCCCTACGAGCAGTACTTC	CASSRGGDRAPYEQYF
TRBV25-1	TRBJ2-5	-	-	TGTGCCAGCTCACCCGCGGACATACAAGAGACCCAGTACTTC	CASSPADIQETQYF
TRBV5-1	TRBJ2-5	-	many	TGCGCCAGCAGCTTGGCCGAGTTCCAAGAGACCCAGTACTTC	CASSLAEFQETQYF
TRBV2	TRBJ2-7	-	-	TGTGCCAGCAGTGAAGAGGATGACGAGCAGTACTTC	CASSEEDDEQYF
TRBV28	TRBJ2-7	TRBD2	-	TGTGCCAGCAGCTTAGCGGGAGTTCTACACGAGCAGTACTTC	CASSLAGVLHEQYF
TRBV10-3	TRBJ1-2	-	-	TGTGCCATCGATTCGGCGGGGGGAGCGGGCTACACCTTC	CAIDSAGGAGYTF
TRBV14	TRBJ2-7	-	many	TGTGCCAGCAGCGACTACTACGAGCAGTACTTC	CASSDYYEQYF
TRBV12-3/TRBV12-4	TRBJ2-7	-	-	TGTGCCAGCAGTTACGTAGTGTGGGAGCAGTACTTC	CASSYVVWEQYF
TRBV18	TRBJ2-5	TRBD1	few	TGTGCCAGCTCACTATCCGGGACAGGGTATCAGGAGACCCAGTACTTC	CASSLSGTGYQETQYF
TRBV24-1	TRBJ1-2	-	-	TGTGCCACCAGTGATCCTGGGAGGGAGGACTATGGCTACACCTTC	CATSDPGREDYGYTF
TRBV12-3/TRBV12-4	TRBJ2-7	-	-	TGTGCCGGCAGTATCGGAAGAGAACAGTACTTC	CAGSIGREQYF
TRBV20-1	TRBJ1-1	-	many	TGCAGTGCTAGATTTTTGGGGGGACCGAACACTGAAGCTTTCTTT	CSARFLGGPNTEAFF
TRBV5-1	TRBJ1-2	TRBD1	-	TGCGCCAGCAGCTGGGAGGGGGCACAGGGCTACACCTTC	CASSWEGAQGYTF